A single sample gave rise to the 3 T cell receptor beta chains below, sequenced in a study of cytotoxic CD8 clonotypes in ibrutinib-treated CLL. Sequencing was performed with immunoSEQ multiplex PCR; in TCRdb, only in-frame clones are kept and a portion is missing. The data show tens of thousands of clones, roughly 86% seen once. The specimen was PBMCs, collected before ibrutinib treatment. These receptors were collected from a human donor with chronic lymphocytic leukemia.

The CDR3 nucleotides read TGTGCCAGCAGCCTTAGCGGACAGCCTAACTATGGCTACACCTTC. Translation gives CASSLSGQPNYGYTF. The chain couples TRBV28 to TRBJ1-2; a weak D match, TRBD1 (6 bases). Germline V CDR1 and CDR2: MDHEN, SYDVKM. This CDR3 spans 15 amino acids. V lost 6 bases, J lost 0 bases, and 14 bases lay in between.

V gene TRBV14 combines with J gene TRBJ1-5, with D unclear. Germline V gene sequence: CDR1 SGHDN, CDR2 FVKESK. V lost 6 bases and J 0 bases, leaving 6 bases between the germline ends. This CDR3 comprises 13 residues. The CDR3 loop reads CASSWASNQPQHF. The CDR3 coding sequence is TGTGCCAGCAGTTGGGCTAGCAATCAGCCCCAGCATTTT.

The gene calls are TRBV5-3 and TRBJ2-1; no firm D call. TRBV5-3 is flagged as an ORF with uncertain function. Trimming left V 0 bases short and J 2 bases short, with 18 bases between. CDR3 size: 18 residues. CDR3 bases: TGTGCCAGAAGCTTGGCCCCTGGCGAGCAAGATCCCTACAATGAGCAGTTCTTC. This gives the protein CARSLAPGEQDPYNEQFF.